Detailed here is one T cell receptor beta chain. This specimen belongs to a study of blood T cell repertoires in COVID-19. Everyone who took part was roughly 18 to 89 years old, and they came from 24 US areas. Which cohort a participant joined came from the clinical history participants gave. Among Cohort 3 donors, those recovered had two negative PCRs, clearance, or symptom resolution. This CDR3 has 13 residues. V was clipped by 3 bases and J by 5 bases, with 8 bases between them. Germline V gene lookup returns CDR1 SGDLS and CDR2 YYNGEE. TCRdb's copy holds only in-frame clones and misses some; the assay was immunoSEQ multiplex PCR. The sample has around 160,000 clones; over 75% are singletons.

Material: PBMCs or T cells enriched from blood (not recorded which). This chain links TRBV9 with TRBJ2-2; no clear D gene. The TCR originated in a man between 35 and 55 years old who had recovered from COVID-19. In DNA form, the CDR3 reads TGTGCCAGCAGCGCCGTCCGGACCGGGGAGCTGTTTTTT. This translates into CASSAVRTGELFF. Full variable domain (outside the CDR3, taken from reference TRBV9 and TRBJ2-2): DSGVTQTPKHLITATGQRVTLRCSPRSGDLSVYWYQQSLDQGLQFLIQYYNGEERAKGNILERFSAQQFPDLHSELNLSSLELGDSALYFCASSAVRTGELFFGEGSRLTVL.